One T cell receptor beta chain is described in this entry. What antigen it recognizes has not been identified. Nothing much larger sits one base from this clone, and base qualities are not available. This specimen belongs to a study of cutaneous CD30+ T cell lymphoproliferative disorder and hepatitis E (dated by TCRdb to the late 2010s). Library preparation used the immunoSEQ multiplex PCR assay. What TCRdb holds here is the immuneACCESS table cut down to in-frame rearrangements. Part of the clones is not present; checked against another copy, under half of the missing clones reflect an unresolved V gene, and the others are unexplained. The sample table shows about 8,000 clones, and less than 80% are seen once. About 1.1% of the sample is held by the ten biggest clonotypes. V was cut back by 1 base and J by 5 bases, leaving a gap of 12 bases between them. Its CDR3 holds 14 amino acids, cysteine through phenylalanine. The entry retains the CDR3 DNA only, 42 bases that are in frame from base 1. From a lookup of the germline V gene, CDR1 and CDR2 are MNHEY and SVGAGI.

The rearranged chain carries TRBV6-5 and TRBJ2-7, and the D gene may be TRBD1, 5 bases matching. The TCR sequence derives from a human donor with a cutaneous T cell lymphoproliferative disorder associated with hepatitis E virus. The sample comprised blood. The CDR3 in this case is CASSYWQGSNEQYF. Read as DNA, the sequence is TGTGCCAGCAGTTACTGGCAGGGTTCAAACGAGCAGTACTTC.